The following is a TCR beta chain sequence with its context. Its antigen is unknown. No much larger clone exists at a distance of one base, and base qualities are not known. The germline V gene specifies SGHVS as CDR1 and FQNEAQ as CDR2. The CDR3 measures 19 amino acids from cysteine to phenylalanine. The only DNA kept is the CDR3, 57 bases in frame from the first base. V drops 0 bases and J drops 0 bases, leaving 15 bases in between. Library method: RT-PCR. The listed sequencing device is Illumina HiSeq 2500. TCRdb reanalyzed the raw reads on its own, using fastp at Q25 for trimming and MiXCR for clone calling, and kept in-frame beta chains. Each CDR3 protein gets just one entry, which takes the most common genes and DNA from the rows behind it. The sample data list hundreds of thousands of distinct CDR3 sequences, and over 11% of these were observed just once. The top ten clonotypes cover 6.5% to 8.5% of the sample.

The data are from a study of response to subunit inactivated influenza vaccine (dated by TCRdb to 2016 to 2018). With regard to the full study: Deep quantitative T cell receptor repertoire profiling was used in the study to track responses to a trivalent subunit inactivated influenza vaccine.

Broader findings and caveats from the paper: It was suggested by the authors that each seasonal influenza vaccination may recruit only a limited number of new T cells.

This sequence uses TRBV7-8 and TRBJ2-6; the D gene is unclear. This specimen was PBMCs from blood, taken roughly 2 weeks before vaccination. This receptor was obtained from a man aged 50-60 years who received an inactivated influenza vaccine. Donor details come from another sample of the same person, matched by shared clones. CDR3 loop: CASSLAYFDLSSGANVLTF. The DNA sequence reads TGTGCCAGCAGCTTAGCTTACTTTGACCTGAGCTCTGGGGCCAACGTCCTGACTTTC.